A single sample gave rise to the 16 T cell receptor beta chains below, sequenced in a study of cytomegalovirus exposure and HLA in healthy donors. PCR primers comprised 60 Vbeta and 13 Jbeta primers. The table came from immunoSEQ multiplex PCR; TCRdb's copy has only in-frame clones and leaves some out. The sample lists over 150,000 clones; around nine tenths were seen once. The sequenced material came from PBMCs. These receptors were collected from a woman in her 30s in good health and CMV-seronegative.

The chain carries TRBV19 and TRBJ2-1, with TRBD1 as a possible D gene (5 bases). Trimming cost V 3 bases and J 6 bases, with 9 bases left between them. Germline CDR1 is LNHDA and CDR2 is SQIVND (reference sequence). This CDR3 comprises 13 residues. CDR3 loop: CASSMGQGNEQFF. In DNA form, the CDR3 reads TGTGCCAGTAGTATGGGGCAGGGCAATGAGCAGTTCTTC.

The CDR3 DNA follows: TGTGCCAGCAGCTACAGGGGTCCCAGGAGCTCTGGGGCCAACGTCCTGACTTTC. As protein: CASSYRGPRSSGANVLTF. V and J are TRBV7-9 and TRBJ2-6, with 7 bases identical to TRBD1. V lost 4 bases, J lost 0 bases, and 9 bases stayed unmatched. This CDR3 is 18 amino acids long. In germline, CDR1 is SEHNR, CDR2 FQNEAQ (reference sequence). Variable domain in full (rest from reference TRBV7-9 and TRBJ2-6): DTGVSQNPRHKITKRGQNVTFRCDPISEHNRLYWYRQTLGQGPEFLTYFQNEAQLEKSRLLSDRFSAERPKGSFSTLEIQRTEQGDSAMYLCASSYRGPRSSGANVLTFGAGSRLTVL.

A single count supports this clone. The rearrangement joins TRBV9 to TRBJ1-1; D is perhaps TRBD1 (5 bases). CDR1 and CDR2 (germline): SGDLS, YYNGEE. This CDR3 region has 15 residues. V lost 4 bases and J 2 bases, leaving 15 bases between the germline ends. In DNA, the CDR3 is TGTGCCAGCAGCCCCCGATGGGGGGATAACACTGAAGCTTTCTTT. Protein sequence: CASSPRWGDNTEAFF.

V and J are TRBV7-8 and TRBJ2-1; D perhaps matches TRBD2 (5 bases). V shed 4 bases and J shed 8 bases, with 21 bases lying between them. In germline, CDR1 is SGHVS, CDR2 FQNEAQ. The CDR3 consists of 16 residues. CDR3: CASSYMVRAVGDEQFF. The CDR3 bases are TGTGCCAGCAGCTATATGGTGAGGGCCGTCGGGGATGAGCAGTTCTTC. Looking up the rest from reference TRBV7-8 and TRBJ2-1 gives the full variable domain: GAGVSQSPRYKVAKRGQDVALRCDPISGHVSLFWYQQALGQGPEFLTYFQNEAQLDKSGLPSDRFFAERPEGSVSTLKIQRTQQEDSAVYLCASSYMVRAVGDEQFFGPGTRLTVL.

This chain joins TRBV7-2 and TRBJ2-2, with 7 bases fitting TRBD1. This CDR3 has 16 amino acids. The germline V gene encodes CDR1 SGHTA and CDR2 FQGNSA. V was clipped by 5 bases and J by 2 bases; unmatched bases: 8. The CDR3 DNA follows: TGTGCCAGCAGCCGCACAGGGGAATTAAACACCGGGGAGCTGTTTTTT. Translating gives CASSRTGELNTGELFF.

The genes are TRBV19 and TRBJ2-5; a weak D match, TRBD2 (7 bases). With 7 bases removed from V and 4 bases from J, the gap between germline ends came to 16 bases. Germline values: CDR1 LNHDA, CDR2 SQIVND (reference sequence). The CDR3 runs to 14 residues. The CDR3 DNA reads as TGTGCCAGTAATAATGCGGGGGCGGGAGAGACCCAGTACTTC. Its protein product is CASNNAGAGETQYF.

J is TRBJ1-1 and V is TRBV10-3; 11 bases align to TRBD1. The CDR3 extends over 15 amino acids. J lost 1 base, V lost 2 bases, and 0 bases had no gene match. The germline gives CDR1 ENHRY, CDR2 SYGVKD. In DNA form, the CDR3 reads TGTGCCATCAGTGAGGGACAGGGGGCGAACACTGAAGCTTTCTTT. This codes for CAISEGQGANTEAFF.

V gene TRBV4-3 combines with J gene TRBJ2-4; unclear D gene. The germline gives CDR1 LGHNA, CDR2 YSLEER. V was trimmed by 0 bases and J by 1 base, leaving 7 bases between them. This CDR3 has 15 residues. As DNA, the CDR3 is TGCGCCAGCAGCCAAGATGCCGGGGCCAAAAACATTCAGTACTTC. Its protein is CASSQDAGAKNIQYF.

This clone was seen once. This chain connects TRBV19 to TRBJ2-7; 13 bases map to TRBD2. This CDR3 has 15 amino acids. Germline trimming cut 4 bases from V and 3 bases from J; bases unmatched to any gene: 3. Per germline, CDR1 LNHDA and CDR2 SQIVND (reference sequence). The CDR3, as DNA: TGTGCCAGTAGTAAGGGACTAGCGGGACTCTACGAGCAGTACTTC. It is translated as CASSKGLAGLYEQYF.

This sequence joins TRBV5-4 and TRBJ1-3; TRBD1 aligns across 7 bases. Trimming at V came to 4 bases and at J to 4 bases, leaving 11 bases not matched to a gene. This CDR3 comprises 16 residues. Germline assignment: CDR1 SGHNT and CDR2 YYREEE (reference sequence). CDR3 residues: CASSPGQVSGGNTIYF. The DNA of the CDR3 is TGTGCCAGCAGCCCCGGACAGGTCTCGGGAGGAAACACCATATATTTT.

The chain couples TRBV9 to TRBJ2-5; 14 bases are a match to TRBD2. V shed 3 bases and J 4 bases; nucleotides not matched to a gene: 2. Germline loops: CDR1 SGDLS, CDR2 YYNGEE. The CDR3 is 15 residues long. The CDR3 DNA reads as TGTGCCAGCAGCGAGGGACTAGCGGGGGTAGAGACCCAGTACTTC. It encodes CASSEGLAGVETQYF.

The CDR3 sequence is CASSYPGGRSTGELFF. The CDR3 DNA reads as TGTGCCAGCAGTTACCCAGGGGGCCGGAGCACCGGGGAGCTGTTTTTT. The chain uses TRBV6-5 and TRBJ2-2; 8 bases fit TRBD1. The CDR3 has 16 amino acids. CDR1 and CDR2 (germline): MNHEY, SVGAGI. Trimming took 2 bases from V and 4 from J; bases not matched to a gene: 6.

The rearrangement uses TRBV9 and TRBJ1-1; D is undetermined. The CDR3 runs to 13 residues. V lost 0 bases and J 3 bases, leaving 6 bases between the germline ends. Germline assignment: CDR1 SGDLS and CDR2 YYNGEE. CDR3 nucleotide sequence: TGTGCCAGCAGCGTAGACGGGGACACTGAAGCTTTCTTT. Amino acid sequence: CASSVDGDTEAFF.

The chain joins TRBV11-2 to TRBJ2-5, with 11 bases lining up with TRBD2. The CDR3 is 15 residues long. The ends lost 5 bases at V and 2 bases at J; junction bases unmatched: 4. Per germline, CDR1 SGHAT and CDR2 FQNNGV. The CDR3 coding sequence is TGTGCCAGCAGCCCCTCTAGCGGGGGGCAAGAGACCCAGTACTTC. Amino acids: CASSPSSGGQETQYF.

This chain links TRBV27 with TRBJ2-1; D gene unclear. This CDR3 is 15 amino acids long. The germline V and J ends were trimmed by 4 bases and 7 bases, with 17 bases remaining between them. Germline V CDR1 and CDR2: MNHEY, SMNVEV (reference sequence). The CDR3 DNA reads TGTGCCAGCAGTTATCTACCCCATCGAGTGAATGAGCAGTTCTTC. Its protein is CASSYLPHRVNEQFF.

This clone was detected only once. The chain joins TRBV19 to TRBJ2-7; 8 nucleotides agree with TRBD2. Germline V gene data show CDR1 as LNHDA and CDR2 as SQIVND (reference sequence). This CDR3 comprises 13 residues. The ends lost 4 bases at V and 7 bases at J; junction bases unmatched: 6. CDR3 in DNA: TGTGCCAGTAGTAAGGGACTAGTATGGGAGCAGTACTTC. It encodes CASSKGLVWEQYF.